A selection of T cell receptor beta chains follows, all from one sample in a study of control samples from healthy donors and cancer patients. Data came from immunoSEQ multiplex PCR; TCRdb stores just in-frame clones and leaves some out. The profile shows about 120,000 clones, around 90% of them singletons. The sequencing input was blood. These receptor sequences come from a woman aged 65 to 85 in good health. CDR3s include the opening cysteine and the closing phenylalanine or tryptophan. A D gene is named only where the DNA matches it firmly. Where a row states a size, it is once, few, many or the class of an expanded clone; other rows omit it.

>TRBJ2-7|NA|TRBV6-6|NA
CASSYQVGSYEQYF
TGTGCCAGCAGTTACCAAGTGGGCTCCTACGAGCAGTACTTC
>TRBJ1-3|NA|TRBV5-1|NA
CASSLRGVGDRPGNTIYF
TGCGCCAGCAGCTTGCGTGGGGTTGGGGACCGTCCTGGAAACACCATATATTTT
>TRBJ1-2|NA|TRBV5-5|NA
CASTEGSRGYTF
TGTGCCAGCACCGAGGGATCGAGGGGCTACACCTTC
>TRBJ1-5|NA|TRBV7-9|NA
CASSLTTGGNQPQHF
TGTGCCAGCAGCTTAACGACAGGAGGCAATCAGCCCCAGCATTTT
>TRBJ2-3|NA|TRBV18|NA
CASSPSITDTQYF
TGTGCCAGCTCACCTTCGATCACAGATACGCAGTATTTT
>TRBJ2-1|NA|TRBV6-4|NA
CASSMSTGLGEQFF
TGTGCCAGCAGTATGTCCACAGGGCTAGGTGAGCAGTTCTTC
>TRBJ2-7|NA|TRBV11-2|NA
CASSLGPGTYEQYF
TGTGCCAGCAGCTTAGGTCCAGGGACCTACGAGCAGTACTTC
>TRBJ1-2|NA|TRBV5-8|NA
CASSWGLRSSSGYTF
TGTGCCAGCAGCTGGGGACTAAGGTCCAGCAGTGGCTACACCTTC
>TRBJ1-2|NA|TRBV5-1|NA
CASSLDRTGIVDGYTF
TGCGCCAGCAGCTTGGATCGAACAGGGATAGTTGATGGCTACACCTTC
>TRBJ1-2|NA|TRBV6-5|few
CASSRPGFYGYTF
TGTGCCAGCAGTCGCCCAGGATTCTATGGCTACACCTTC
>TRBJ1-2|NA|TRBV25-1|NA
CASSDPLGGNYGYTF
TGTGCCAGCAGTGACCCCCTCGGGGGCAACTATGGCTACACCTTC
>TRBJ2-3|NA|TRBV4-1|NA
CASSQGLRPHDPDTQYF
TGCGCCAGCAGCCAAGGGCTGCGACCCCACGACCCAGATACGCAGTATTTT
>TRBJ1-2|TRBD1|TRBV7-9|NA
CASSLAQGDYGYTF
TGTGCCAGCAGCTTAGCCCAGGGGGACTATGGCTACACCTTC
>TRBJ2-5|TRBD2|TRBV5-4|NA
CASSLASGGETQYF
TGTGCCAGCAGCTTAGCTAGCGGGGGAGAGACCCAGTACTTC
>TRBJ2-1|NA|TRBV7-3|NA
CASSLTGPTYNEQFF
TGTGCCAGCAGCCTTACAGGTCCCACCTACAATGAGCAGTTCTTC
>TRBJ1-6|TRBD1|TRBV5-1|NA
CASRSGQGAGSPLHF
TGCGCCAGCAGAAGTGGACAGGGAGCTGGGTCACCCCTCCACTTT
>TRBJ1-5|TRBD1|TRBV25-1|NA
CASSENTGENQPQHF
TGTGCCAGCAGTGAGAATACAGGGGAAAATCAGCCCCAGCATTTT
>TRBJ1-3|NA|TRBV3-1/TRBV3-2|NA
CASSQTGPYNNGNTIYF
TGTGCCAGCAGCCAAACAGGGCCCTATAACAATGGAAACACCATATATTTT
>TRBJ1-5|NA|TRBV5-5|NA
CASSLHRSLNQPQHF
TGTGCCAGCAGCTTGCATCGATCACTGAATCAGCCCCAGCATTTT
>TRBJ1-5|NA|TRBV7-2|NA
CASSPKADYNQPQHF
TGTGCCAGCAGCCCAAAAGCGGACTATAATCAGCCCCAGCATTTT
>TRBJ1-5|NA|TRBV18|NA
CASSPPGYSNQPQHF
TGTGCCAGCTCACCACCGGGATATAGCAATCAGCCCCAGCATTTT
>TRBJ2-1|TRBD2|TRBV7-3|NA
CASSSSGASSYNEQFF
TGTGCCAGCAGCTCTAGCGGGGCTAGCTCCTACAATGAGCAGTTCTTC
>TRBJ1-2|TRBD1|TRBV4-3|NA
CASSQETGGAYGYTF
TGCGCCAGCAGCCAAGAGACAGGGGGCGCCTATGGCTACACCTTC
>TRBJ1-5|NA|TRBV6-5|few
CASSYSGEQPQHF
TGTGCCAGCAGTTACTCGGGGGAACAGCCCCAGCATTTT
>TRBJ1-2|NA|TRBV7-8|few
CASSLGPRRNDYGYTF
TGTGCCAGCAGCTTAGGCCCCAGGCGGAATGACTATGGCTACACCTTC
>TRBJ1-1|NA|TRBV6-5|once
CASSARLTGNTEAFF
TGTGCCAGCAGCGCGCGTTTGACAGGGAACACTGAAGCTTTCTTT
>TRBJ2-1|NA|TRBV18|NA
CASSPVKGTLNEQFF
TGTGCCAGCTCACCAGTGAAGGGAACCCTCAATGAGCAGTTCTTC
>TRBJ1-1|NA|TRBV2|NA
CASIMDSNTEAFF
TGTGCCAGCATCATGGACAGTAACACTGAAGCTTTCTTT
>TRBJ1-6|TRBD1|TRBV7-2|NA
CASSLAGQGNSPLHF
TGTGCCAGCAGCTTAGCGGGACAGGGGAATTCACCCCTCCACTTT
>TRBJ2-7|NA|TRBV6-6|NA
CASSAGTVNYEQYF
TGTGCCAGCAGTGCCGGGACGGTGAACTACGAGCAGTACTTC
>TRBJ1-1|TRBD1|TRBV11-1|NA
CASSVQGAETEAFF
TGTGCCAGCAGCGTTCAGGGGGCAGAAACTGAAGCTTTCTTT
>TRBJ1-5|NA|TRBV4-3|NA
CASSQDGYSNQPQHF
TGCGCCAGCAGCCAAGACGGTTATAGCAATCAGCCCCAGCATTTT
>TRBJ1-2|TRBD1|TRBV7-3|NA
CASSPTGGGGYTF
TGTGCCAGCAGCCCAACAGGGGGCGGTGGCTACACCTTC
>TRBJ1-6|NA|TRBV9|NA
CASSVLTDYNSPLHF
TGTGCCAGCAGCGTACTGACAGACTATAATTCACCCCTCCACTTT
>TRBJ2-2|NA|TRBV11-3|NA
CASSLDPDSTGELFF
TGTGCCAGCAGCTTAGATCCGGACAGCACCGGGGAGCTGTTTTTT
>TRBJ1-2|NA|TRBV25-1|NA
CASSESGSPGYGYTF
TGTGCCAGCAGTGAATCGGGCAGCCCCGGCTATGGCTACACCTTC
>TRBJ2-5|NA|TRBV12-3/TRBV12-4|NA
CASSFGRVETQYF
TGTGCCAGCAGTTTTGGTAGGGTCGAGACCCAGTACTTC
>TRBJ1-1|NA|TRBV19|NA
CASSIVKKVRTEAFF
TGTGCCAGTAGTATCGTAAAAAAGGTGAGGACTGAAGCTTTCTTT
>TRBJ2-1|NA|TRBV7-9|NA
CASSLTWTPHNEQFF
TGTGCCAGCAGCTTAACCTGGACCCCACACAATGAGCAGTTCTTC
>TRBJ1-6|NA|TRBV18|NA
CASSPRSDSSPLHF
TGTGCCAGCTCACCACGTTCGGACAGTTCACCCCTCCACTTT
>TRBJ2-4|NA|TRBV29-1|NA
CSVEGLAKNIQYF
TGCAGCGTTGAAGGGCTAGCCAAAAACATTCAGTACTTC
>TRBJ1-1|NA|TRBV2|NA
CASRGQMNTEAFF
TGTGCCAGCAGAGGCCAGATGAACACTGAAGCTTTCTTT
>TRBJ1-1|NA|TRBV23-1|NA
CASSQPEAPLEAFF
TGCGCCAGCAGTCAGCCCGAGGCCCCTCTTGAAGCTTTCTTT
>TRBJ2-3|TRBD2|TRBV24-1|once
CATSERGLAITDTQYF
TGTGCCACCAGTGAAAGGGGACTAGCAATCACAGATACGCAGTATTTT
>TRBJ1-6|NA|TRBV10-3|few
CAISEAGVESPLHF
TGTGCCATCAGTGAGGCGGGGGTCGAATCACCCCTCCACTTT
>TRBJ1-2|TRBD1|TRBV2|NA
CASRKGQGAFYGYTF
TGTGCCAGCAGGAAAGGACAGGGGGCGTTTTATGGCTACACCTTC
>TRBJ2-7|TRBD2|TRBV4-1|once
CASSQGLADTYEQYF
TGCGCCAGCAGCCAAGGACTAGCGGATACCTACGAGCAGTACTTC
>TRBJ2-7|NA|TRBV11-2|NA
CASSLGLASGVGEQYF
TGTGCCAGCAGCTTAGGTCTGGCTTCTGGAGTCGGAGAGCAGTACTTC
>TRBJ2-3|TRBD2|TRBV5-1|NA
CASSFTSGGYTDTQYF
TGCGCCAGCAGCTTTACTAGCGGGGGGTACACAGATACGCAGTATTTT
>TRBJ2-3|TRBD2|TRBV12-3/TRBV12-4|NA
CASSGRADTQYF
TGTGCCAGCAGTGGGAGGGCAGATACGCAGTATTTT
>TRBJ1-1|NA|TRBV11-2|once
CASSLRGDTEAFF
TGTGCCAGCAGCTTGCGAGGTGACACTGAAGCTTTCTTT
>TRBJ2-1|TRBD2|TRBV5-1|NA
CASSLSSGGAGEQFF
TGCGCCAGCAGCCTTTCTAGCGGGGGGGCCGGCGAGCAGTTCTTC
>TRBJ1-6|NA|TRBV14|NA
CASSPDGSSYNSPLHF
TGTGCCAGCAGCCCTGATGGGAGCTCCTATAATTCACCCCTCCACTTT
>TRBJ2-7|NA|TRBV7-8|few
CASSLGQPFSYEQYF
TGTGCCAGCAGCTTAGGACAGCCCTTCTCCTACGAGCAGTACTTC
>TRBJ1-6|NA|TRBV6-1|NA
CASSEGPVPGPLHF
TGTGCCAGCAGTGAAGGACCAGTCCCGGGACCCCTCCACTTT
>TRBJ1-5|NA|TRBV6-6|once
CASSLDYSQPQHF
TGTGCCAGCAGCCTCGATTACAGCCAGCCCCAGCATTTT
>TRBJ1-1|TRBD1|TRBV3-1/TRBV3-2|NA
CASSLTGGGDEAFF
TGTGCCAGCAGCCTCACAGGGGGCGGGGATGAAGCTTTCTTT